Shown below are 17 T cell receptor beta chains from a single sample sequenced in a study of Ad26.COV2.S vaccination and SARS-CoV-2 variants. This table comes from immunoSEQ multiplex PCR, and its TCRdb copy is limited to in-frame clones, with some not included. Among around 350,000 clones listed, 92% were seen once. Sequences were derived from peripheral blood, sampled after recovery from COVID-19. These receptors all stem from a human donor who had recovered from COVID-19.

The chain employs TRBV6-1 and TRBJ1-1; perhaps TRBD1 as D (5 bases). This CDR3 is built from 14 residues. The germline V gene has CDR1 MNHNS and CDR2 SASEGT. V gave up 2 bases and J gave up 0 bases, with 7 bases separating them. The CDR3 spells CASSEQGMNTEAFF. CDR3 DNA: TGTGCCAGCAGTGAACAGGGAATGAACACTGAAGCTTTCTTT.

The chain recombines TRBV9 with TRBJ2-2; D assignment may be TRBD1 or TRBD2 (6 bases each). CDR1 and CDR2 (germline): SGDLS, YYNGEE. V was trimmed by 5 bases and J by 2 bases, leaving 16 bases between them. CDR3 length: 16 amino acids. CDR3: CASSRSWGANTGELFF. CDR3 sequence (DNA): TGTGCCAGCAGTCGTAGCTGGGGGGCAAACACCGGGGAGCTGTTTTTT.

V is TRBV29-1 and J is TRBJ1-5; 7 bases are shared with TRBD1. Germline V gene data show CDR1 as SQVTM and CDR2 as ANQGSEA. V shed 4 bases, J shed 0 bases, and the junction held 3 bases outside the gene matches. There are 14 residues in the CDR3. The CDR3, as DNA: TGCAGCGTTGTGGCAGGGGGTAGCAATCAGCCCCAGCATTTT. The encoded protein is CSVVAGGSNQPQHF.

The chain is built from TRBV9 and TRBJ1-4; 10 bases are a match to TRBD1. This CDR3 is built from 15 residues. Trimming cost V 4 bases and J 7 bases; bases outside gene matches: 7. The germline gives CDR1 SGDLS, CDR2 YYNGEE. CDR3 nucleotides: TGTGCCAGCAGCATGAGGACAGGGGGAGCTGAAAAACTGTTTTTT. It is translated as CASSMRTGGAEKLFF.

The chain has TRBV5-1 and TRBJ2-7, with 8 bases aligning to TRBD1. This CDR3 region has 14 residues. V lost 2 bases, J lost 3 bases, and 4 bases stayed unmatched. The germline CDR1 and CDR2 sequences are SGHRS and YFSETQ. CDR3 region: CASSFRTGFYEQYF. The CDR3 coding sequence is TGCGCCAGCAGCTTTCGGACAGGGTTCTACGAGCAGTACTTC.

The chain links TRBV7-8 to TRBJ1-3; 7 positions match TRBD1. CDR1 is SGHVS and CDR2 is FQNEAQ in the germline V gene. J gave up 0 bases and V 6 bases, and 11 bases lay outside the gene matches. The CDR3 has 17 amino acids. This CDR3 is CASRETGAMTSGNTIYF. The CDR3 DNA is TGTGCCAGCAGGGAAACAGGGGCAATGACCTCTGGAAACACCATATATTTT.

The chain employs TRBV6-6 and TRBJ1-5, with D possibly matching TRBD1 (6 bases). Deletions cut 5 bases from V and 6 bases from J, with 14 bases between. This CDR3 spans 14 amino acids. The V gene's germline CDR1 is MNHNY and CDR2 SVGAGI (reference sequence). CDR3 protein: CASSPQGHSQPQHF. CDR3 in DNA: TGTGCCAGCAGTCCACAGGGCCATAGTCAGCCCCAGCATTTT.

The count of this clone is one. V is TRBV6-5 and J is TRBJ1-4, with D unclear. The germline V and J ends were trimmed by 2 bases and 5 bases, with 6 bases remaining between them. The CDR3 loop spans 13 amino acids. Germline loops: CDR1 MNHEY, CDR2 SVGAGI. The chain's CDR3 is CASSYGENEKLFF. CDR3 nucleotide sequence: TGTGCCAGCAGTTACGGAGAGAATGAAAAACTGTTTTTT.

The chain is built from TRBV6-2 or TRBV6-3 and TRBJ2-7; 11 bases map to TRBD2. The V and J ends lost 6 bases and 3 bases, in that order; junction bases with no gene match: 7. The CDR3 consists of 15 residues. Germline lookup yields CDR1 MNHEY and CDR2 SVGEGT. Here the CDR3 reads CASSPIAGGLYEQYF. The CDR3, as DNA: TGTGCCAGCAGCCCGATAGCGGGGGGGCTCTACGAGCAGTACTTC.

The chain uses TRBV19 and TRBJ2-1; possibly TRBD2 for D (5 bases). The CDR3 length is 14 residues. The V and J ends lost 5 bases and 2 bases respectively, with 10 bases between them. In germline, CDR1 is LNHDA, CDR2 SQIVND (reference sequence). In nucleotides, the CDR3 is TGTGCCAGTAGTTCCGGGATCGCCTACAATGAGCAGTTCTTC. It codes for CASSSGIAYNEQFF.

This rearrangement joins TRBV9 to TRBJ1-2; no reliable D call. There are 15 residues in the CDR3. V lost 0 bases and J lost 0, with 9 bases in between. Germline V gene data show CDR1 as SGDLS and CDR2 as YYNGEE. The CDR3, as DNA: TGTGCCAGCAGCGTAGCTGTAGAGTCTAACTATGGCTACACCTTC. Amino acid sequence: CASSVAVESNYGYTF.

V gene TRBV5-6 combines with J gene TRBJ1-3, with D perhaps TRBD1 (5 bases). V was shortened by 0 bases and J by 0 bases, with 10 bases between the two germline ends. The V gene's germline CDR1 is SGHDT and CDR2 YYEEEE. CDR3 size: 16 residues. The CDR3 spells CASSLELGASGNTIYF. For the CDR3, the DNA is TGTGCCAGCAGCTTGGAACTCGGGGCCTCTGGAAACACCATATATTTT. Full variable domain (missing parts from reference TRBV5-6 and TRBJ1-3): DAGVTQSPTHLIKTRGQQVTLRCSPKSGHDTVSWYQQALGQGPQFIFQYYEEEERQRGNFPDRFSGHQFPNYSSELNVNALLLGDSALYLCASSLELGASGNTIYFGEGSWLTVV.

The gene calls are TRBV4-1 and TRBJ2-7; TRBD2 matches at 9 bases. This CDR3 region has 16 residues. V lost 0 bases and J lost 0; bases outside the gene matches: 3. Germline V gene lookup returns CDR1 MGHRA and CDR2 YSYEKL. The CDR3 coding sequence is TGCGCCAGCAGCCAAGATCTAGCGGGGCGCTCCTACGAGCAGTACTTC. Translation: CASSQDLAGRSYEQYF.

Here the CDR3 DNA reads TGTGCCAGCAGCTTTTGGGGGACCTTTAATGAAAAACTGTTTTTT. The encoded protein is CASSFWGTFNEKLFF. This sequence joins TRBV7-2 and TRBJ1-4; tentatively, D is TRBD1 (5 bases). The CDR3 contains 15 residues. Looked up from germline, CDR1 is SGHTA and CDR2 is FQGNSA. The germline V and J ends were trimmed by 3 bases and 4 bases, with 12 bases remaining between them.

This clone was recorded once. The chain employs TRBV9 and TRBJ2-3; a possible D gene is TRBD2 (7 bases). The CDR3 totals 18 residues. CDR1 is SGDLS, CDR2 YYNGEE, per germline. Between the trimmed V and J ends, which lost 3 bases and 1 base, there was a span of 21 bases. The CDR3 region is CASSAPYATGGRTDTQYF. The CDR3 bases are TGTGCCAGCAGCGCCCCCTACGCAACGGGGGGCCGCACAGATACGCAGTATTTT.

The chain links TRBV14 to TRBJ1-2, with D unclear. Germline lookup yields CDR1 SGHDN and CDR2 FVKESK. The germline V and J ends were trimmed by 4 bases and 7 bases, with 10 bases remaining between them. The CDR3 spans 12 residues. The chain's CDR3 is CASSPSGSGYTF. The CDR3 DNA follows: TGTGCCAGCAGCCCGTCCGGGAGTGGCTACACCTTC.

This clone was picked up one time. The J gene is TRBJ2-7, the V gene TRBV29-1; weak D call: TRBD1 (6 bases). In germline, CDR1 is SQVTM, CDR2 ANQGSEA. Trimming took off 4 bases at V and 2 bases at J, with 12 bases between the two ends. This CDR3 has 13 residues. The CDR3 loop is CSVVRTEPYEQYF. CDR3 coding DNA: TGCAGCGTTGTCCGGACAGAACCCTACGAGCAGTACTTC.